The T cell receptor beta chain under discussion was sequenced for a study of T cells in localized non-small cell lung cancer. Study-level findings and limits: Appearances in adjacent lung were noted for a median 57 of the top 100 tumor clones. Because researchers sequenced only one region of the tumor, heterogeneity is still possible. There was higher T cell clonality in uninvolved adjacent lung than in tumor, and it was highest there. Greater blood T cell density accompanied longer overall survival.

With regard to this clone: Its antigen remains unknown.

Data came from immunoSEQ multiplex PCR; TCRdb stores just in-frame clones and leaves some out. The table records about 6,100 clones, roughly 86% of them present only once. This TCR derives from a male donor older than 55 with stage I lung adenocarcinoma. This sample comprised peripheral blood, obtained before any cancer treatment.

Here the CDR3 reads CASSQDRQTQYF. CDR3 coding DNA: TGTGCCAGCAGCCAAGATAGGCAGACCCAGTACTTC. The chain links TRBV14 to TRBJ2-5, with D unclear. V shed 0 bases and J shed 6 bases, with 5 bases lying between them. Germline V lookup: CDR1 SGHDN, CDR2 FVKESK. This CDR3 is 12 amino acids long.